A single T cell receptor (beta chain) is shown here with its context. This specimen comes from a study of blood T cell repertoires in COVID-19. TCRdb's copy holds only in-frame clones and misses some; the assay was immunoSEQ multiplex PCR. The table lists roughly 60,000 clones, approximately 80% of them singletons, with about a tenth in the top ten. CDR1 is MDHEN and CDR2 is SYDVKM in the germline V gene. V lost 3 bases and J 0 bases, leaving 16 bases between the germline ends. The CDR3 is 17 amino acids. This chain uses TRBV28 with TRBJ2-3, with D possibly being TRBD2 (6 bases). Sequencing was performed on peripheral blood. This clonotype originated in a man aged 25-40 years with COVID-19, enrolled during active disease. CDR3 protein: CASSFSSTRTSTDTQYF. CDR3 in DNA: TGTGCCAGCAGTTTTAGTTCGACTAGGACGAGCACAGATACGCAGTATTTT.